The TCR beta chain under discussion was sequenced for a study of T cell responses to AZD1222 COVID-19 vaccine. Germline assignment: CDR1 SQVTM and CDR2 ANQGSEA. The CDR3 has 14 amino acids. Trimming left V 6 bases short and J 1 base short, with 14 bases between. This clone turned up a few times. Its antigen is not known. Sequencing used immunoSEQ multiplex PCR; TCRdb keeps in-frame clones, though not all of them. The sample carries nearly 110,000 clones, around nine tenths recorded once. Study results and limitations: The span of vaccine-associated CD4 TCRs extended across spike, with dominance at 160-218 and 743-854. Spike-specific TCR repertoires showed rising breadth and depth after two AZD1222 doses. At study baseline, merely several AZD1222 recipients were seropositive. Among the donors, most were white British and more were female, and clonal diversity was possibly underestimated.

The chain couples TRBV29-1 to TRBJ2-3; tentatively, D is TRBD2 (6 bases). The source is an adult who received the AZD1222 COVID-19 vaccine. The sample here was peripheral blood, taken 28 days after the second AZD1222 dose. This CDR3 is CSVGGYRGTDTQYF. CDR3 sequence (DNA): TGCAGCGTGGGAGGCTACCGGGGCACAGATACGCAGTATTTT.